The 16 T cell receptor beta chains in this list originate from one sample, sequenced in a study of shared clonotypes between healthy human individuals. Using immunoSEQ multiplex PCR, the repertoire was profiled, and TCRdb retains in-frame clones only, with some absent. The sample records over a million clones, around three quarters being singletons. The sequencing sample was made of memory CD4+ T cells from PBMCs. Subset denoted: CD45RA-negative fraction. These receptors originate from a young man in good health. Some clones in this sample may be carry-over from other donors' samples.

This clone appeared a few times. As DNA, the CDR3 is TGTGCCAGCAGTGAAGCGCCCCGTGTCAATGAGCAGTTCTTC. Protein product: CASSEAPRVNEQFF. The rearrangement uses TRBV6-1 and TRBJ2-1; D is undetermined. The CDR3 sequence is 14 residues long. Germline CDR1 is MNHNS and CDR2 is SASEGT. Trimming pared 0 bases from V and 6 bases from J, leaving 9 bases between.

The rearrangement links TRBV25-1 to TRBJ1-2; D is possibly TRBD1 (6 bases). V lost 6 bases and J 8 bases, leaving 19 bases between the germline ends. The CDR3 covers 14 residues. Germline loops: CDR1 MGHDK, CDR2 SYGVNS. The CDR3 loop reads CASSPLARGVGYTF. Written as DNA, the CDR3 is TGTGCCAGCAGCCCCCTTGCCAGGGGAGTAGGCTACACCTTC.

CDR3 in DNA: TGTGCCAGCAGTTTATGGACTGCCAATGAGCAGTTCTTC. Its protein product is CASSLWTANEQFF. This chain uses TRBV28 with TRBJ2-1; no firm D call. CDR3 length: 13 residues. Trimming took 0 bases from V and 6 from J, leaving 6 bases between them. CDR1 and CDR2 from the germline V gene are MDHEN and SYDVKM.

V is TRBV11-2 and J is TRBJ2-1; D uncertain. Trimming stripped 0 bases from V and 4 bases from J, with 13 bases between. Germline CDR1 and CDR2: SGHAT and FQNNGV. This CDR3 has 16 residues. CDR3 DNA: TGTGCCAGCAGCTTAGATCGGCAGGACCCTTACAATGAGCAGTTCTTC. It codes for CASSLDRQDPYNEQFF.

This clone occurred once. V is TRBV27 and J is TRBJ2-2; a possible D gene is TRBD1 (6 bases). CDR3 length: 15 amino acids. Trimming shortened V by 6 bases and J by 6 bases, and 17 bases separated the two germline ends. The germline gives CDR1 MNHEY, CDR2 SMNVEV (reference sequence). CDR3 in amino acids: CASSAGRGRAGELFF. The CDR3 DNA sequence: TGTGCCAGCAGCGCGGGCAGGGGTAGGGCCGGGGAGCTGTTTTTT.

The chain couples TRBV20-1 to TRBJ2-4; D may correspond to TRBD1 or TRBD2 (5 bases each). With 5 bases removed from V and 11 bases from J, the gap between germline ends came to 13 bases. This CDR3 region has 11 residues. Looked up from germline, CDR1 is DFQATT and CDR2 is SNEGSKA (reference sequence). The CDR3 sequence is CSAPAGTLQYF. The CDR3 nucleotides are TGCAGTGCTCCGGCCGGGACCCTTCAGTACTTC.

The rearrangement uses TRBV27 and TRBJ2-3; 9 bases map to TRBD2. Losses at the gene ends were 5 bases for V and 8 bases for J; bases not matched to a gene: 5. Germline loops: CDR1 MNHEY, CDR2 SMNVEV (reference sequence). The CDR3 has 13 residues. The CDR3, as DNA: TGTGCCAGCAGTGCTAGCGGGATAGCTACGCAGTATTTT. It is translated as CASSASGIATQYF.

This chain connects TRBV25-1 to TRBJ2-3, with D perhaps assigned TRBD1 or TRBD2 (5 bases each). Trimming cost V 3 bases and J 2 bases, with 9 bases left between them. Per germline, CDR1 MGHDK and CDR2 SYGVNS. The CDR3 contains 14 residues. CDR3 nucleotide sequence: TGTGCCAGCAGTGATCCCGGGACCACAGATACGCAGTATTTT. Translating gives CASSDPGTTDTQYF. Supplemented by reference TRBV25-1 and TRBJ2-3, the full variable domain reads EADIYQTPRYLVIGTGKKITLECSQTMGHDKMYWYQQDPGMELHLIHYSYGVNSTEKGDLSSESTVSRIRTEHFPLTLESARPSHTSQYLCASSDPGTTDTQYFGPGTRLTVL.

This clone was observed a few times. CDR3 DNA: TGCGCCAGCAGCCAGCTCGGGTCGAACACTGAAGCTTTCTTT. It specifies CASSQLGSNTEAFF. The V and J genes are TRBV5-1 and TRBJ1-1; D is unclear. This CDR3 region has 14 residues. The V gene lost 4 bases and the J gene lost 1 base, with 11 bases spanning the gap. CDR1 and CDR2 from the germline V gene are SGHRS and YFSETQ.

The rearrangement uses TRBV9 and TRBJ2-7; D not resolved. The germline V and J ends were trimmed by 0 bases and 2 bases, with 15 bases remaining between them. CDR3 length: 16 residues. Germline CDR1 SGDLS, CDR2 YYNGEE. Written as DNA, the CDR3 is TGTGCCAGCAGCGTAGTAGAACCCCGGTTCGCCTACGAGCAGTACTTC. Its translation: CASSVVEPRFAYEQYF.

The rearrangement uses TRBV10-3 and TRBJ1-5, with 8 positions matching TRBD1. This CDR3 contains 15 residues. The V gene's germline CDR1 is ENHRY and CDR2 SYGVKD. Unmatched junction bases numbered 3, after V lost 5 bases and J lost 0 bases. DNA for the CDR3: TGTGCCATCAGTAAACAGGGGGGTAGCAATCAGCCCCAGCATTTT. Residues: CAISKQGGSNQPQHF.

The CDR3 DNA is TGTGCCAGCAGCCACACTGGAGGGAAATCCTACAATGAGCAGTTCTTC. Its protein product is CASSHTGGKSYNEQFF. J is TRBJ2-1 and V is TRBV7-6; D is possibly TRBD2 (6 bases). V dropped 5 bases and J dropped 1 base, with 15 bases sitting between them. The germline V gene encodes CDR1 SGHVS and CDR2 FNYEAQ. The CDR3 runs to 16 residues.

This clone appeared a single time. This chain links TRBV9 with TRBJ2-5; 9 bases map to TRBD1. The CDR3 totals 13 residues. Germline CDR1 is SGDLS and CDR2 is YYNGEE. V gave up 4 bases and J gave up 5 bases; unmatched junction bases: 3. DNA for the CDR3: TGTGCCAGCAGCCGACAGGGGGGGGAGACCCAGTACTTC. Its protein product is CASSRQGGETQYF.

The rearrangement links TRBV5-1 to TRBJ2-1; no reliable D call. Trimming took 0 bases from V and 6 from J, leaving 13 bases between them. CDR3 size: 15 residues. From germline, CDR1 is SGHRS and CDR2 YFSETQ. The CDR3 loop reads CASSLGWESTNEQFF. In nucleotides, the CDR3 is TGCGCCAGCAGCTTGGGGTGGGAATCCACCAATGAGCAGTTCTTC.

This chain joins TRBV7-9 and TRBJ1-1, with D possibly matching TRBD1 (5 bases). V was pared by 0 bases and J by 9 bases, with 11 bases between. Germline CDR1 and CDR2: SEHNR and FQNEAQ (reference sequence). The CDR3 runs 13 residues. The chain's CDR3 is CASSLAREGQAFF. Here the CDR3 DNA reads TGTGCCAGCAGCTTAGCGCGAGAGGGACAAGCTTTCTTT.

This chain connects TRBV11-1 to TRBJ2-7; D is tentatively TRBD1 or TRBD2 (5 bases each). This CDR3 comprises 17 residues. Trimming took 6 bases from V and 0 from J, leaving 21 bases between them. Germline lookup yields CDR1 SGHAT and CDR2 FQDESV (reference sequence). CDR3 coding DNA: TGTGCCAGCAGGATTGGGGGAGTAAGGTTGAGCTCCTACGAGCAGTACTTC. Residues: CASRIGGVRLSSYEQYF.